This T cell receptor (beta chain) was recovered during a study of blood T cell repertoires in COVID-19. As for the study in general: Acute and convalescent COVID-19 specimens originated in the United States, Italy and Spain. From T cells, B-cell-depleted T cells, or PBMCs came the material, which was cDNA or gDNA.

CDR3 length: 17 residues. Deletions cut 1 base from V and 1 base from J, with 14 bases between. CDR1 SGHDT and CDR2 YYEEEE come from the germline V gene. Per the original methods: By means of reference gene primer amplification, nucleated cell counts were estimated. Method: immunoSEQ multiplex PCR; TCRdb's copy keeps in-frame clones and lacks some. Clonal size and the V and J genes are those of that table, whereas D and trimming came from the DNA. The sample lists 310,000 or so clones; around 85% were seen once. The chain carries TRBV5-6 and TRBJ2-2; D perhaps matches TRBD2 (6 bases). The sample consisted of peripheral blood. The receptor was isolated from a woman aged 25 to 39 who had recovered from COVID-19. The CDR3 spells CASSLLGERVNTGELFF. DNA for the CDR3: TGTGCCAGCAGCTTGTTAGGAGAGCGGGTGAACACCGGGGAGCTGTTTTTT. Using reference TRBV5-6 and TRBJ2-2 for the parts outside the CDR3, the full variable domain is DAGVTQSPTHLIKTRGQQVTLRCSPKSGHDTVSWYQQALGQGPQFIFQYYEEEERQRGNFPDRFSGHQFPNYSSELNVNALLLGDSALYLCASSLLGERVNTGELFFGEGSRLTVL.